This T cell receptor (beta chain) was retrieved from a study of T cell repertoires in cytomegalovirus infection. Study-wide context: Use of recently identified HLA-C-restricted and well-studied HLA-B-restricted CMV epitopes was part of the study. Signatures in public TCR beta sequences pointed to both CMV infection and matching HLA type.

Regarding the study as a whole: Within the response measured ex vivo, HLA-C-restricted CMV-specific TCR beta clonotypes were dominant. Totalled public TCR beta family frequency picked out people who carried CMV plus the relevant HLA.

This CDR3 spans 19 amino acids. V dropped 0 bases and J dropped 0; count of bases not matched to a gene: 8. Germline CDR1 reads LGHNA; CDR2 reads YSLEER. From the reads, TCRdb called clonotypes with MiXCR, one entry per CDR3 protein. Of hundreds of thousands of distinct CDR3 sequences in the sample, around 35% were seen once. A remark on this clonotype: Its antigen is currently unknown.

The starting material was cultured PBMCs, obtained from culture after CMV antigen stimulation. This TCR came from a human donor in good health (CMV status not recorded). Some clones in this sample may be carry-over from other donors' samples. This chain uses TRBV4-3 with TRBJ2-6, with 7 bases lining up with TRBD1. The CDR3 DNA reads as TGCGCCAGCAGCCAAGATTACGGGACAGCAAGCTCTGGGGCCAACGTCCTGACTTTC. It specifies CASSQDYGTASSGANVLTF.